This TCR beta chain was retrieved from a study of blood T cell repertoires in COVID-19. About the research overall: Samples representing acute and convalescent COVID-19 were sourced from the United States, Italy and Spain. In each case, the material was cDNA or gDNA derived from T cells, B-cell-depleted T cells, or PBMCs.

The authors' processing: Amplification from reference gene primers served as the basis for estimated nucleated cell counts. Only in-frame clones appear in the TCRdb table, and some are missing; sequencing was by immunoSEQ multiplex PCR. V and J calls and clone size follow that table, whereas D and trimming were derived from the DNA. Here the sample spans about 140,000 clones, around 86% being singletons. The V and J ends lost 5 bases and 3 bases, in that order; junction bases with no gene match: 4. Germline CDR1 reads MNHEY; CDR2 reads SVGAGI. This CDR3 comprises 14 residues. Specimen: peripheral blood. The source is a man between 45 and 60 years old with active COVID-19. The genes are TRBV6-5 and TRBJ1-1, with TRBD1 identical over 9 bases. The chain's CDR3 is CASSIDRGDTEAFF. In DNA, the CDR3 is TGTGCCAGCAGTATAGACAGGGGGGACACTGAAGCTTTCTTT.